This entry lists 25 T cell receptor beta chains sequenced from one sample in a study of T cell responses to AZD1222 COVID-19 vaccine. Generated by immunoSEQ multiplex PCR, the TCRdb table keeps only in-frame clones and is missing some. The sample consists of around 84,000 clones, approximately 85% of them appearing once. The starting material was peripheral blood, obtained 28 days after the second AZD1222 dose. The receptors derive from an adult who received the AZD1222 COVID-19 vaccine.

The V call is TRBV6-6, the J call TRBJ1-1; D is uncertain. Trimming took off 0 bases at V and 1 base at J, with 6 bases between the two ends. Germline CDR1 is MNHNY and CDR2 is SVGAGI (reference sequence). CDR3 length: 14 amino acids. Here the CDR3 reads CASSYSKSNTEAFF. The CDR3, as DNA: TGTGCCAGCAGTTACTCGAAGTCGAACACTGAAGCTTTCTTT.

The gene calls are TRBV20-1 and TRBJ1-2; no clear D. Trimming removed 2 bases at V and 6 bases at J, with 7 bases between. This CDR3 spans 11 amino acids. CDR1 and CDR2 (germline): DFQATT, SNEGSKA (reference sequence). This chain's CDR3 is CSARRVHGYTF. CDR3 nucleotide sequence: TGCAGTGCTAGAAGAGTGCATGGCTACACCTTC.

Here the CDR3 DNA reads TGTGCCAGCAGCTTGCTGACTAGCGGGGAGACCCAGTACTTC. Protein product: CASSLLTSGETQYF. J is TRBJ2-5 and V is TRBV7-2; 10 bases align to TRBD2. Germline CDR1 reads SGHTA; CDR2 reads FQGNSA. This CDR3 is built from 14 residues. The V segment lost 3 bases and the J segment 5 bases; nucleotides outside the gene matches: 3.

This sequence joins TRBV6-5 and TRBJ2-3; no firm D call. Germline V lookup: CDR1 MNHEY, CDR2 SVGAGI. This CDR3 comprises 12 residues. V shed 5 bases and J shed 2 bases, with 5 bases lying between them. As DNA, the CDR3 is TGTGCCAGCAGTCCTACCACAGATACGCAGTATTTT. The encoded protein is CASSPTTDTQYF.

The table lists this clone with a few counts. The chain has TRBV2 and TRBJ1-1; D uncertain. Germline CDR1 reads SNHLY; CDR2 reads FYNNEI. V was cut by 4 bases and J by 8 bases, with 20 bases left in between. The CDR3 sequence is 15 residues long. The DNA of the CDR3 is TGTGCCAGCAGTGTCCGGGTTCTTCAAGTCCGGGAAGCTTTCTTT. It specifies CASSVRVLQVREAFF.

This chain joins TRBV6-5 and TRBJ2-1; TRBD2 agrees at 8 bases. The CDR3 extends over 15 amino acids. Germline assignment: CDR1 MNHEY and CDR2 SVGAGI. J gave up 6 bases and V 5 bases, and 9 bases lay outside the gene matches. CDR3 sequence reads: CASSPRGGTGNEQFF. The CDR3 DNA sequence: TGTGCCAGCAGTCCCCGGGGGGGGACTGGCAATGAGCAGTTCTTC.

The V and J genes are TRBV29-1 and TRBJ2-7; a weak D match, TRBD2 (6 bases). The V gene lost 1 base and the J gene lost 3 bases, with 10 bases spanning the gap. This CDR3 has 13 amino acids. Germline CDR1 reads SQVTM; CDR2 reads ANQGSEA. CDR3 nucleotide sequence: TGCAGCGTTGAAGGCAGGGAGGTCTACGAGCAGTACTTC. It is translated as CSVEGREVYEQYF.

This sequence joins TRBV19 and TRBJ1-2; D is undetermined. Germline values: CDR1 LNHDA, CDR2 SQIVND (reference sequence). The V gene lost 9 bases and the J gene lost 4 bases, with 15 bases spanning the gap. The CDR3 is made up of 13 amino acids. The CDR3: CASRAEGSYGYTF. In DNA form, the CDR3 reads TGTGCCAGCCGAGCGGAGGGTTCCTATGGCTACACCTTC. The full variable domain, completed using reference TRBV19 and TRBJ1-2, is DGGITQSPKYLFRKEGQNVTLSCEQNLNHDAMYWYRQDPGQGLRLIYYSQIVNDFQKGDIAEGYSVSREKKESFPLTVTSAQKNPTAFYLCASRAEGSYGYTFGSGTRLTVV.

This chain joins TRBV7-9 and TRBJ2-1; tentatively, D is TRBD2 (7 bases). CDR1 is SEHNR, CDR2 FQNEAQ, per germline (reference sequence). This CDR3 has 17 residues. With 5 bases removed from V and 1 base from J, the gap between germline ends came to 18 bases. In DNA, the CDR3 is TGTGCCAGCAGCCGACAGAGGGGGGGCCGGTCCTACAATGAGCAGTTCTTC. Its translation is CASSRQRGGRSYNEQFF. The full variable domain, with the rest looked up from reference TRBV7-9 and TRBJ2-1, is DTGVSQNPRHKITKRGQNVTFRCDPISEHNRLYWYRQTLGQGPEFLTYFQNEAQLEKSRLLSDRFSAERPKGSFSTLEIQRTEQGDSAMYLCASSRQRGGRSYNEQFFGPGTRLTVL.

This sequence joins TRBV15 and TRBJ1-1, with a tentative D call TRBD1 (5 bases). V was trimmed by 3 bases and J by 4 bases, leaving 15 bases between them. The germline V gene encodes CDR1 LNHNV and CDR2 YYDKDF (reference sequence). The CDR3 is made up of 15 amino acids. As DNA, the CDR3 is TGTGCCACCAGCAGGGGAAACGACAGAGGCACTGAAGCTTTCTTT. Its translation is CATSRGNDRGTEAFF.

Here the CDR3 DNA reads TGTGCCAGCAGAGACAGGCTAGTCGCGGCTAATTCACCCCTCCACTTT. As protein: CASRDRLVAANSPLHF. This chain joins TRBV3-1 (or the pseudogene TRBV3-2) and TRBJ1-6; D might be TRBD1 (6 bases). Trimming shortened V by 6 bases and J by 6 bases, and 18 bases separated the two germline ends. The germline V gene has CDR1 LGHDT and CDR2 YNNKEL (reference sequence). This CDR3 spans 16 amino acids.

The CDR3 coding sequence is TGCAGTGCTAGTCCTATTGAGGACAGGGCTGGGGCCAACGTCCTGACTTTC. It codes for CSASPIEDRAGANVLTF. The chain couples TRBV20-1 to TRBJ2-6, with 8 nucleotides matching TRBD1. The CDR3 loop spans 17 amino acids. Per germline, CDR1 DFQATT and CDR2 SNEGSKA (reference sequence). Trimming cost V 3 bases and J 2 bases; bases outside gene matches: 9.

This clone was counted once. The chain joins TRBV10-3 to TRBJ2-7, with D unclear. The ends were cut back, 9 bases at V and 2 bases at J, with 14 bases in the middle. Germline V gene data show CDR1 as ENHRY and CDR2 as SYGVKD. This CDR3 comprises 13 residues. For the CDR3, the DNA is TGTGCCATTACCTGGGCTCTCACCTACGAGCAGTACTTC. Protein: CAITWALTYEQYF.

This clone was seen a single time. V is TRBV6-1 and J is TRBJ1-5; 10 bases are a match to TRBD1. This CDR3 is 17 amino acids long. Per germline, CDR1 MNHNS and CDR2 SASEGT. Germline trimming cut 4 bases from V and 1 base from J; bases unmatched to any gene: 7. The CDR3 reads CASSARPGQGSNQPQHF. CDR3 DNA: TGTGCCAGCAGTGCCAGACCGGGACAGGGGAGCAATCAGCCCCAGCATTTT.

CDR3 in amino acids: CARSDNRGLTRTGELFF. DNA for the CDR3: TGTGCCAGAAGCGACAATAGGGGACTAACCCGTACCGGGGAGCTGTTTTTT. This chain connects TRBV5-3 to TRBJ2-2; TRBD2 agrees at 7 bases. Being an ORF, TRBV5-3 has a function that is uncertain. V lost 4 bases, J lost 5 bases, and 14 bases stayed unmatched. The CDR3 has 17 residues.

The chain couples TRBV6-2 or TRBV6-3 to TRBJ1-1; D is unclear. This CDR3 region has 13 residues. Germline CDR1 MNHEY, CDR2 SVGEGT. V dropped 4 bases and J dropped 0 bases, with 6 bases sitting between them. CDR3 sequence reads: CASSSLLNTEAFF. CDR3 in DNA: TGTGCCAGCAGTTCACTGCTGAACACTGAAGCTTTCTTT.

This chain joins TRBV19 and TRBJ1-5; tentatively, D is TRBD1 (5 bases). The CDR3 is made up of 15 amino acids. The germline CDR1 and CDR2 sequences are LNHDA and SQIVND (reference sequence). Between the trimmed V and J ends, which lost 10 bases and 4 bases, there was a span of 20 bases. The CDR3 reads CATHAGPGGNQPQHF. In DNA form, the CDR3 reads TGTGCCACCCACGCTGGGCCCGGGGGGAATCAGCCCCAGCATTTT.

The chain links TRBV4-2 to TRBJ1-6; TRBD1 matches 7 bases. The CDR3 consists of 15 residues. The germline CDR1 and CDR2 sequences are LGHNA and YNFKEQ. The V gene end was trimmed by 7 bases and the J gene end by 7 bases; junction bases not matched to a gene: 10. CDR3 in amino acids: CASNELRGRNSPLHF. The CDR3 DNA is TGTGCCAGCAACGAATTAAGGGGGCGAAATTCACCCCTCCACTTT.

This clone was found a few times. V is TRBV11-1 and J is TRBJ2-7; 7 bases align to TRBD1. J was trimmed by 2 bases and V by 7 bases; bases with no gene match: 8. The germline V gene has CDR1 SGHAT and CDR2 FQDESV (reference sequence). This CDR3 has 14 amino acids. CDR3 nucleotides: TGTGCCAGCACTGAAGGGACAGCCGCCTACGAGCAGTACTTC. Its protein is CASTEGTAAYEQYF.

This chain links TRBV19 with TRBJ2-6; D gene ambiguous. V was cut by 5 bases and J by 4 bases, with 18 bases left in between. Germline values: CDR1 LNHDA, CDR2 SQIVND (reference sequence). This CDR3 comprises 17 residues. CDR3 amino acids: CASSPSADITGANVLTF. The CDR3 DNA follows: TGTGCCAGTAGTCCGTCGGCAGACATTACGGGGGCCAACGTCCTGACTTTC.

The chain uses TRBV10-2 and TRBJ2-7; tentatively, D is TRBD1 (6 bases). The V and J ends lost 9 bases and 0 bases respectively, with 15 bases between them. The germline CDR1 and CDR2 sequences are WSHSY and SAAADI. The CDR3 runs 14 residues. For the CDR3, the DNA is TGCGCCAGTCAAGACAGGAGGAGCTCCTACGAGCAGTACTTC. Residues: CASQDRRSSYEQYF.

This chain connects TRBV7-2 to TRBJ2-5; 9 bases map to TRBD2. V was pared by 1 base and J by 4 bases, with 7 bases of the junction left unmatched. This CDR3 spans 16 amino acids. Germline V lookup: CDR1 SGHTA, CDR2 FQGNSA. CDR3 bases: TGTGCCAGCAGCTTAGACGGCGGGGGGGCCGGAGAGACCCAGTACTTC. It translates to CASSLDGGGAGETQYF.

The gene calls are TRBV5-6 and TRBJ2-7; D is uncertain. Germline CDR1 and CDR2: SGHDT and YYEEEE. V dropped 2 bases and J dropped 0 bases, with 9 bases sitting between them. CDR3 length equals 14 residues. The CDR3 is CASSLLSPSYEQYF. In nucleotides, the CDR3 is TGTGCCAGCAGCTTACTTAGCCCCTCCTACGAGCAGTACTTC.

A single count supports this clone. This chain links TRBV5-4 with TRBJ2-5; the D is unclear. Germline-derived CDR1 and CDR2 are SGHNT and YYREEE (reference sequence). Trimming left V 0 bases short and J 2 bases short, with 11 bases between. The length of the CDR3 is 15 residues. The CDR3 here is CASSLATGRQETQYF. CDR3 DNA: TGTGCCAGCAGCTTGGCCACTGGCAGGCAAGAGACCCAGTACTTC.

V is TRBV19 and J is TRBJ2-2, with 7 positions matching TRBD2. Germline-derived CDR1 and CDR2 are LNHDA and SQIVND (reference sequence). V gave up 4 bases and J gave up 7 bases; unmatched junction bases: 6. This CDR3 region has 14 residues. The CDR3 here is CASSTGLEVGELFF. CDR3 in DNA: TGTGCCAGTAGTACCGGACTAGAGGTCGGGGAGCTGTTTTTT. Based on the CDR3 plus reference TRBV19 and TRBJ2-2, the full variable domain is DGGITQSPKYLFRKEGQNVTLSCEQNLNHDAMYWYRQDPGQGLRLIYYSQIVNDFQKGDIAEGYSVSREKKESFPLTVTSAQKNPTAFYLCASSTGLEVGELFFGEGSRLTVL.